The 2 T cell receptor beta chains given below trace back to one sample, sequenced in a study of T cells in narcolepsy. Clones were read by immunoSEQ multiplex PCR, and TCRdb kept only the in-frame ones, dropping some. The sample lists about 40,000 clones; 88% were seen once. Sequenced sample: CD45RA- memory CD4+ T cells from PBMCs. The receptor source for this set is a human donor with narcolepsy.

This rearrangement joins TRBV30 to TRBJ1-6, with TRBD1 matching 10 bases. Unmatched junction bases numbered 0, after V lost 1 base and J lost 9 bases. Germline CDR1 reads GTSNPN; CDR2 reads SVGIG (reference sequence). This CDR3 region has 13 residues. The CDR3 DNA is TGTGCCTGGAGTGGGACAGGGGGTTCACCCCTCCACTTT. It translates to CAWSGTGGSPLHF.

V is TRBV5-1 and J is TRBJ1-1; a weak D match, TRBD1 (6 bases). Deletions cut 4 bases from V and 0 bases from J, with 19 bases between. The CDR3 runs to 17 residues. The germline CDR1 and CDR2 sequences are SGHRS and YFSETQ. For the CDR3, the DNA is TGCGCCAGCAGCATACAGGGAGAGGGTGGCATGAACACTGAAGCTTTCTTT. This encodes CASSIQGEGGMNTEAFF.